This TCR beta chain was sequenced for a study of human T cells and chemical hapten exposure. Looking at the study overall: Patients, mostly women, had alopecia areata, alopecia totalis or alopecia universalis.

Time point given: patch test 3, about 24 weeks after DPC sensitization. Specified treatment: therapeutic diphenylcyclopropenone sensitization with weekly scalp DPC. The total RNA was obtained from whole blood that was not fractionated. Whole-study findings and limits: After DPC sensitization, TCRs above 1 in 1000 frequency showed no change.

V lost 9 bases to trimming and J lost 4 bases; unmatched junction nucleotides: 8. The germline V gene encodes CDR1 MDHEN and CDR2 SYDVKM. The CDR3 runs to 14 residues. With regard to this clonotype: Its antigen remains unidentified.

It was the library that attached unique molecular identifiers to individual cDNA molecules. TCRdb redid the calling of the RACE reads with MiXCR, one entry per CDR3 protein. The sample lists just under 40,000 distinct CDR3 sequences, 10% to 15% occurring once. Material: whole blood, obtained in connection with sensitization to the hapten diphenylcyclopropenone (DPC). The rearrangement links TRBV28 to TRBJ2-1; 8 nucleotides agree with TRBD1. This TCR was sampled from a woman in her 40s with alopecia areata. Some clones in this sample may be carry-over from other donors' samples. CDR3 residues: CASSRTGFYNEQFF. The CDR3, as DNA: TGTGCCAGTTCGAGGACAGGGTTTTACAATGAGCAGTTCTTC.